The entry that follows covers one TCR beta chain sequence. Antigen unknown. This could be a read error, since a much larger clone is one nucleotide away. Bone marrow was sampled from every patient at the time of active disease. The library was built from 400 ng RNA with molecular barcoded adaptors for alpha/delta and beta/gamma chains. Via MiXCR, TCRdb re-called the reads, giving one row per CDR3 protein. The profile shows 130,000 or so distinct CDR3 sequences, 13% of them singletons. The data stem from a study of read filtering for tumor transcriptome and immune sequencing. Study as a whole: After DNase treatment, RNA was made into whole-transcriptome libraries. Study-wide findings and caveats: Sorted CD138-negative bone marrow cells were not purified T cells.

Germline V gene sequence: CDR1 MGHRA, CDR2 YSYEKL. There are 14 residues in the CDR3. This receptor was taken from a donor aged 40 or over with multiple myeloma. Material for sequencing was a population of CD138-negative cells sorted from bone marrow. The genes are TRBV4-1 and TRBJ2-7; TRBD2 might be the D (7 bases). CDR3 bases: TGCGCCAGCAGCCTCCTGGGGGGGCGCTACGGGCAGTACTTC. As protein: CASSLLGGRYGQYF.